This T cell receptor beta chain originates from a study of blood T cells in healthy people across ages. Combining a sample-barcoded 5' primer with a J-beta primer mix, a second PCR ran for about 6 to 12 cycles. TCRdb ran MiXCR on the 5' RACE reads and lists one entry per CDR3 protein. The sample contains some 800,000 distinct CDR3 sequences, roughly 25% of which appear only once. The table lists this clonotype with a few counts. The same data also went into a second study, on T cells of mothers and their children.

The sequencing sample was made of blood. This TCR derives from a boy aged 5-17 years in good health.

CDR3 in amino acids: CAISESGRDSYEQYF. The CDR3 nucleotides are TGTGCCATCAGTGAGTCTGGCAGGGACTCCTACGAGCAGTACTTC. The V and J genes are TRBV10-3 and TRBJ2-5; a possible D gene is TRBD1 (5 bases). TRBJ2-7 matches the DNA end more closely, so the J call is doubtful. CDR3 length: 15 amino acids. CDR1 ENHRY and CDR2 SYGVKD come from the germline V gene.